The T cell receptor beta chain described here comes from a study of response to subunit inactivated influenza vaccine. TCRdb fed the RT-PCR reads into MiXCR, producing one record per CDR3 protein. The data contain 530,000 or so distinct CDR3 sequences, roughly 12% of them singletons. Comments on this clonotype: Its antigen is unknown.

The germline V gene encodes CDR1 SQVTM and CDR2 ANQGSEA. The CDR3 totals 16 residues. V lost 8 bases and J lost 1, with 18 bases in between. Study findings and constraints: With each seasonal influenza vaccination, the authors suggested, few new T cells are recruited.

The origin of this receptor is a man aged 50 to 59 who received an inactivated influenza vaccine. V is TRBV29-1 and J is TRBJ2-6, with a tentative D call TRBD1 (6 bases). Sequencing used PBMCs from blood, obtained on the day of vaccination. The CDR3 loop reads CSLKPGHPSGANVLTF. CDR3 in DNA: TGCAGCCTTAAACCGGGACATCCTTCTGGGGCCAACGTCCTGACTTTC.